This record covers a single TCR beta chain. The antigen remains undetermined. With 1 base removed from V and 4 bases from J, the gap between germline ends came to 14 bases. This CDR3 is 15 amino acids long. Germline V gene data show CDR1 as DFQATT and CDR2 as SNEGSKA (reference sequence). This entry is derived from a study of blood T cells in healthy people across ages. Primers used in a second PCR of roughly 7 to 12 cycles were a sample-barcoded 5' primer and a J-beta primer mix. MiXCR, run by TCRdb on the 5' RACE reads, gives a single entry per CDR3 protein. This table has about 1.6 million distinct CDR3 sequences, roughly a third appearing once. Findings of the study overall: It was the long-lived donors that had more naive CD4+ cells and higher diversity than aged donors.

The source is a woman aged 25 to 45 in good health. V gene TRBV20-1 combines with J gene TRBJ1-5, with D hard to call. The sequenced sample consisted of blood. The CDR3 nucleotides read TGCAGTGCTAGAGCGCCGGAGGGAATAAATCAGCCCCAGCATTTT. It translates to CSARAPEGINQPQHF.